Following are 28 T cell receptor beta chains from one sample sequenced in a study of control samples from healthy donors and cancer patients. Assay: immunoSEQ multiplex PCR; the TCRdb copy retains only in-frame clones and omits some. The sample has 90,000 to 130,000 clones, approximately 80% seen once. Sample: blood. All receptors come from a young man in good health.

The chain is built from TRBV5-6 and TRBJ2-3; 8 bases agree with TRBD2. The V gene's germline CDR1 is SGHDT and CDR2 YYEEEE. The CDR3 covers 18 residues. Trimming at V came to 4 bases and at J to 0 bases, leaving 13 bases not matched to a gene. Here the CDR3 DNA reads TGTGCCAGCAGCCTCCCCCCTTTTCAGCGGGGGAGCACAGATACGCAGTATTTT. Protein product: CASSLPPFQRGSTDTQYF.

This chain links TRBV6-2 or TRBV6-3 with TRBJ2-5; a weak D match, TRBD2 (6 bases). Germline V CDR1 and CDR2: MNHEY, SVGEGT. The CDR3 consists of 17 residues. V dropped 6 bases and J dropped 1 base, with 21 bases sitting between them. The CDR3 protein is CASSGTAHDSPQETQYF. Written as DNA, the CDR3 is TGTGCCAGCAGCGGGACTGCACATGACTCCCCCCAAGAGACCCAGTACTTC.

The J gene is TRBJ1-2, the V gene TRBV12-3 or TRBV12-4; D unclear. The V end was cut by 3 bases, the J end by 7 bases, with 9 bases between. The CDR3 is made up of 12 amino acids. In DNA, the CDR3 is TGTGCCAGCAGTTTCGAGGGTTTTGGCTACACCTTC. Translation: CASSFEGFGYTF.

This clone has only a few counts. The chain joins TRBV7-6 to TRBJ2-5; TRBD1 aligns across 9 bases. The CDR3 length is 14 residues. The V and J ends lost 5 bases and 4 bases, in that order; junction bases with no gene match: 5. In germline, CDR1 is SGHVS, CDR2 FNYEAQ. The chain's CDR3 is CASSPRTGAETQYF. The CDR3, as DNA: TGTGCCAGCAGCCCGAGGACAGGGGCAGAGACCCAGTACTTC.

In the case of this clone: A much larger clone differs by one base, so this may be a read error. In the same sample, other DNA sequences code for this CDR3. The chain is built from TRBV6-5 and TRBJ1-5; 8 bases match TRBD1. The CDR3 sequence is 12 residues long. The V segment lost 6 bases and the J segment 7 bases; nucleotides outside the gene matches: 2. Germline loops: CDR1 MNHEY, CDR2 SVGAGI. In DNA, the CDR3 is TGTGCCAGCAGCAGGGGGCCGCAGCCCCAGCATTTT. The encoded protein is CASSRGPQPQHF.

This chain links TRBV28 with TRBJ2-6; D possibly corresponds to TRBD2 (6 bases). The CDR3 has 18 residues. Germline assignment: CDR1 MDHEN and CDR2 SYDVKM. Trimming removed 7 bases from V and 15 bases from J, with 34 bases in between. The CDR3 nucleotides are TGTGCCAGCATTGCGGGCAGCGGGCGATACTCTGGGGCCAAGGACCTGACTTTC. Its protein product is CASIAGSGRYSGAKDLTF. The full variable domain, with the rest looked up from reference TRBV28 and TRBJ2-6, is DVKVTQSSRYLVKRTGEKVFLECVQDMDHENMFWYRQDPGLGLRLIYFSYDVKMKEKGDIPEGYSVSREKKERFSLILESASTNQTSMYLCASIAGSGRYSGAKDLTFGAGSRLTVL.

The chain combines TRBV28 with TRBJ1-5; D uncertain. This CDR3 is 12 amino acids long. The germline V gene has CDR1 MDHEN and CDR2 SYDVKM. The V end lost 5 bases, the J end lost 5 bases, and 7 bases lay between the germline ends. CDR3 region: CASSQAHQPQHF. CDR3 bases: TGTGCCAGCAGTCAGGCCCATCAGCCCCAGCATTTT.

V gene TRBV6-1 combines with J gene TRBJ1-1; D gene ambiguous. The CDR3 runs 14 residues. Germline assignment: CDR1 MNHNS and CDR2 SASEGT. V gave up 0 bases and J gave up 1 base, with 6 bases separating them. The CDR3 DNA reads TGTGCCAGCAGTGAAGCTGAACAGAACACTGAAGCTTTCTTT. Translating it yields CASSEAEQNTEAFF.

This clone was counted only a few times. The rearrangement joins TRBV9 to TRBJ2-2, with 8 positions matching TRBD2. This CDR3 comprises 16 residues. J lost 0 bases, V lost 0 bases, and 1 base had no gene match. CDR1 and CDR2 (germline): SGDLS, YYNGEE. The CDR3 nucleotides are TGTGCCAGCAGCGTAGTTAGCGGGGCGAACACCGGGGAGCTGTTTTTT. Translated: CASSVVSGANTGELFF.

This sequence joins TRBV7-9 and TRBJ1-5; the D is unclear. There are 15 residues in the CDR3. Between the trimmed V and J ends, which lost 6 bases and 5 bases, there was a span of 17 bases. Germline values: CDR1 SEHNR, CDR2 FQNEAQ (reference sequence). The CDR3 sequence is CASSLSLGEDQPQHF. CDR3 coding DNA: TGTGCCAGCAGTCTTAGCCTCGGGGAAGATCAGCCCCAGCATTTT.

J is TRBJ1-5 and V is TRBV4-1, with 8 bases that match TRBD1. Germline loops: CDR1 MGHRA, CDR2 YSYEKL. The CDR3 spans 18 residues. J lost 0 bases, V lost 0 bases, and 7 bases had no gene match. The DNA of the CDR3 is TGCGCCAGCAGCCAAGAGGGACAGGATTATGGTAGCAATCAGCCCCAGCATTTT. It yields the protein CASSQEGQDYGSNQPQHF.

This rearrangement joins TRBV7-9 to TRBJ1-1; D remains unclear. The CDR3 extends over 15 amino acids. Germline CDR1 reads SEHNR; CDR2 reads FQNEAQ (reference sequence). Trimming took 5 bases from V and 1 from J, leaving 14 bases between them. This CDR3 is CASSPRSRGNTEAFF. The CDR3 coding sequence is TGTGCCAGCAGCCCCCGGAGCCGGGGGAACACTGAAGCTTTCTTT.

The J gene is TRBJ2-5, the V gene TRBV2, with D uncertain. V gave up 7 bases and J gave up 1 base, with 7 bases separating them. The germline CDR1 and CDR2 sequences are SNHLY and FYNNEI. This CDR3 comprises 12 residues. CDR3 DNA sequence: TGTGCCAGCACTCGGAGCCAAGAGACCCAGTACTTC. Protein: CASTRSQETQYF.

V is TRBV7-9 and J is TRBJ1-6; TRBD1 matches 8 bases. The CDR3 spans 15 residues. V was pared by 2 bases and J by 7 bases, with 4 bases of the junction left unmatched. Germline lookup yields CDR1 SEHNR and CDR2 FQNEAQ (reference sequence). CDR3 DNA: TGTGCCAGCAGCTTACATCAGGGGGCAAATTCACCCCTCCACTTT. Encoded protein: CASSLHQGANSPLHF.

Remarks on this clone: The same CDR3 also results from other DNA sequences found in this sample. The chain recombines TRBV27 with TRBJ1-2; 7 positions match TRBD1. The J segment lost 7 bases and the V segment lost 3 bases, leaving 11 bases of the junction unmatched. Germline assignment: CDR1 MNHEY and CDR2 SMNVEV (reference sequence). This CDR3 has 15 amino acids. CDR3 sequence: CASSLSFRGEGGYTF. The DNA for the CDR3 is TGTGCCAGCAGTTTGTCCTTCAGGGGGGAGGGTGGCTACACCTTC.

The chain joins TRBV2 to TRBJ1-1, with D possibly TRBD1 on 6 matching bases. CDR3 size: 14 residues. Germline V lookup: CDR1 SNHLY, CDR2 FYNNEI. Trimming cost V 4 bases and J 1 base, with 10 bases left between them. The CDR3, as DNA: TGTGCCAGCAGTGGGGAGGGGGGGAACACTGAAGCTTTCTTT. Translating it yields CASSGEGGNTEAFF. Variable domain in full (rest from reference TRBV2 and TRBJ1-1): EPEVTQTPSHQVTQMGQEVILRCVPISNHLYFYWYRQILGQKVEFLVSFYNNEISEKSEIFDDQFSVERPDGSNFTLKIRSTKLEDSAMYFCASSGEGGNTEAFFGQGTRLTVV.

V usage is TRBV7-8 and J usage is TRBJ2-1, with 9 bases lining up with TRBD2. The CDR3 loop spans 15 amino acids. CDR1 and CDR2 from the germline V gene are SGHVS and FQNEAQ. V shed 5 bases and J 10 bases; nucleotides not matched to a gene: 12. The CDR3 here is CASSTAGGPALEQFF. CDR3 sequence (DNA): TGTGCCAGCAGCACCGCGGGGGGGCCGGCATTGGAGCAGTTCTTC.

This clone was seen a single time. As DNA, the CDR3 is TGTGCCAGCAGCGTAGGATCAGGGGTTACTGAAGCTTTCTTT. It translates to CASSVGSGVTEAFF. The chain has TRBV9 and TRBJ1-1, with D possibly being TRBD1 (6 bases). The V and J ends lost 0 bases and 5 bases respectively, with 11 bases between them. The germline gives CDR1 SGDLS, CDR2 YYNGEE. The CDR3 runs to 14 residues.

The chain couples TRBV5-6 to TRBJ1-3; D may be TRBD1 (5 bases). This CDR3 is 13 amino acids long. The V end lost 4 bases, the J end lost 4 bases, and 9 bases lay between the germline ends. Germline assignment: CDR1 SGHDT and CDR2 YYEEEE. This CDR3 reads CASSRGYGNTIYF. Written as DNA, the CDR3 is TGTGCCAGCAGCCGGGGGTACGGAAACACCATATATTTT.

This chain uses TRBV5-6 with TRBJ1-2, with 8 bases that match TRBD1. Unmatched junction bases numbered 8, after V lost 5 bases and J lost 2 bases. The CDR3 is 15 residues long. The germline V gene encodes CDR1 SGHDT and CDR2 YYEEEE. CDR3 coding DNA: TGTGCCAGCAGGCAGGGACAGGATGAGAACTATGGCTACACCTTC. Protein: CASRQGQDENYGYTF.

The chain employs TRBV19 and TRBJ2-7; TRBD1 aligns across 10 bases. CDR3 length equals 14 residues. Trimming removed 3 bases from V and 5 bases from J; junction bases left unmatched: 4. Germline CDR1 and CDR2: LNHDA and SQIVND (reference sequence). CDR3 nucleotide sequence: TGTGCCAGTAGTATTCTGACAGGGGGCGACGAGCAGTACTTC. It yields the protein CASSILTGGDEQYF.

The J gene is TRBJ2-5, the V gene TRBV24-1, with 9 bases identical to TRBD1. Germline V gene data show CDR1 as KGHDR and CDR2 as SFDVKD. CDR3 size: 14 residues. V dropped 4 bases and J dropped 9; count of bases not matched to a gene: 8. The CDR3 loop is CATSDPGQGRAQYF. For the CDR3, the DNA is TGTGCCACCAGTGACCCCGGACAGGGGAGGGCCCAGTACTTC.

The CDR3, as DNA: TGTGCCAGCAGCAGACAGACATTGGGCACTGAAGCTTTCTTT. Protein product: CASSRQTLGTEAFF. This sequence joins TRBV7-2 and TRBJ1-1, with a possible D match to TRBD1 (5 bases). The V end lost 5 bases, the J end lost 4 bases, and 14 bases lay between the germline ends. Germline loops: CDR1 SGHTA, CDR2 FQGNSA. The CDR3 is 14 amino acids.

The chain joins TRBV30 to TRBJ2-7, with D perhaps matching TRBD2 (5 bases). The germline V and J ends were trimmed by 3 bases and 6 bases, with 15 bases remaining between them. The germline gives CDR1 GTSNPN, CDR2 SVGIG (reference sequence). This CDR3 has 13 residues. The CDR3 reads CAWRQLGFGEQYF. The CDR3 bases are TGTGCCTGGAGACAACTAGGGTTCGGCGAGCAGTACTTC. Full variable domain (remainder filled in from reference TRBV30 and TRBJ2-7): SQTIHQWPATLVQPVGSPLSLECTVEGTSNPNLYWYRQAAGRGLQLLFYSVGIGQISSEVPQNLSASRPQDRQFILSSKKLLLSDSGFYLCAWRQLGFGEQYFGPGTRLTVT.

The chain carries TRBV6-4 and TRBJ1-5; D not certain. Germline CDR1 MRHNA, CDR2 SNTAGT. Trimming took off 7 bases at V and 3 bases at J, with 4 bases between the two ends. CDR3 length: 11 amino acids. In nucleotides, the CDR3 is TGTGCCAGCACCAACAATCAGCCCCAGCATTTT. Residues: CASTNNQPQHF.

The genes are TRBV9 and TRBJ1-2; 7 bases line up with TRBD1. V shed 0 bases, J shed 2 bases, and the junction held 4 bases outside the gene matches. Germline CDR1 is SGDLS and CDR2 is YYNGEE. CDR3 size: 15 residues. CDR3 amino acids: CASSVGQGSNYGYTF. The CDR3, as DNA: TGTGCCAGCAGCGTAGGACAGGGCAGCAACTATGGCTACACCTTC.

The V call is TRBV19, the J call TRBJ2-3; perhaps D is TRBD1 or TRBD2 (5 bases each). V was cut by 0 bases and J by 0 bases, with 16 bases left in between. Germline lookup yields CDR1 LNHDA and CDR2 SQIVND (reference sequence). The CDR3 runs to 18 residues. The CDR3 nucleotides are TGTGCCAGTAGTATAGATTGGGGGTCGTCGGGCAGCACAGATACGCAGTATTTT. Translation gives CASSIDWGSSGSTDTQYF.

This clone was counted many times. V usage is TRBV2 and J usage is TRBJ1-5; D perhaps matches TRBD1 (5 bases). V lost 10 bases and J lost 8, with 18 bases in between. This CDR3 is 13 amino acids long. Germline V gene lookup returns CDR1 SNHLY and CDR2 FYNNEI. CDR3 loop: CAIREGPRKPQHF. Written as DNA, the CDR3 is TGTGCCATCCGGGAGGGGCCGAGGAAGCCCCAGCATTTT.